This T cell receptor (beta chain) was recorded in a study of OX40 agonist ivuxolimab in advanced cancers. As for the study in general: Around 40% of patients had received prior checkpoint inhibitor therapy. Notes on the study in general: Clonal expansion was among the lowest in partial responders at 0.1-3.0 mg/kg, especially CD8+.

On this clone itself: Its cognate antigen is unknown.

Clones were sequenced by immunoSEQ multiplex PCR, and TCRdb holds only the in-frame ones, with some missing. The sample carries roughly 75,000 clones, roughly 86% recorded once. Per germline, CDR1 SGHTA and CDR2 FQGNSA. Trimming took off 1 base at V and 0 bases at J, with 10 bases between the two ends. CDR3 length: 15 amino acids. The V and J genes are TRBV7-2 and TRBJ2-7, with D hard to call. This clonotype was sampled from an adult with an advanced solid tumor such as melanoma, head and neck, liver or kidney cancer. The source was CD4+ or CD8+ T cells sorted from blood, collected in a trial of the OX40 agonist ivuxolimab. The CDR3, as DNA: TGTGCCAGCAGCTTAGACCCAGGCTACTCCTACGAGCAGTACTTC. This translates into CASSLDPGYSYEQYF.